The 21 T cell receptor beta chains below come from one sample, sequenced in a study of neurological immune-mediated disorders. TCRdb re-called the 5' RACE reads with MiXCR, one entry per CDR3 protein. Of roughly 30,000 distinct CDR3 sequences listed, less than 8.5% were seen once; the top ten hold about 9%. Sequenced: PBMCs. The source of these receptors is a woman between 50 and 59 years old in good health.

This clonotype was detected ten times or more. V gene TRBV6-2 or TRBV6-3 combines with J gene TRBJ1-1; D remains ambiguous. The CDR3 has 17 residues. With 2 bases removed from V and 2 bases from J, the gap between germline ends came to 18 bases. Germline CDR1 is MNHEY and CDR2 is SVGEGT. The CDR3 spells CASSYLAGSTSNTEAFF. CDR3 coding DNA: TGTGCCAGCAGTTACCTGGCAGGCTCAACCTCTAACACTGAAGCTTTCTTT.

There are many counts of this clonotype. The chain joins TRBV9 to TRBJ1-2; no reliable D call. The CDR3 totals 14 residues. Trimming removed 0 bases from V and 0 bases from J, with 6 bases in between. Germline loops: CDR1 SGDLS, CDR2 YYNGEE. This CDR3 reads CASSVDGANYGYTF. The CDR3 DNA follows: TGTGCCAGCAGCGTAGATGGCGCTAACTATGGCTACACCTTC.

There are many counts of this clonotype. The rearrangement joins TRBV2 to TRBJ1-2, with 9 positions matching TRBD1. The CDR3 contains 13 residues. CDR1 and CDR2 from the germline V gene are SNHLY and FYNNEI. J lost 7 bases, V lost 6 bases, and 6 bases had no gene match. The CDR3 coding sequence is TGTGCCAGCAGGACAGGGGGGGAGGCTGGCTACACCTTC. Its translation: CASRTGGEAGYTF.

This clonotype has a count of ten or more. This chain joins TRBV5-1 and TRBJ2-3; D is ambiguous. V shed 6 bases and J shed 4 bases, with 9 bases lying between them. The CDR3 contains 12 residues. In germline, CDR1 is SGHRS, CDR2 YFSETQ. CDR3 coding DNA: TGCGCCAGCAAAGGCAGTTCAGATACGCAGTATTTT. It is translated as CASKGSSDTQYF.

This clonotype was recorded many times. The chain couples TRBV20-1 to TRBJ2-5; D call uncertain. Trimming pared 0 bases from V and 5 bases from J, leaving 4 bases between. Germline V CDR1 and CDR2: DFQATT, SNEGSKA (reference sequence). The CDR3 runs to 11 residues. The CDR3 is CSARDFETQYF. CDR3 nucleotides: TGCAGTGCTAGAGATTTCGAGACCCAGTACTTC.

This clonotype was seen at least ten times. This chain joins TRBV10-3 and TRBJ2-7; D call uncertain. The germline gives CDR1 ENHRY, CDR2 SYGVKD. Trimming took off 0 bases at V and 7 bases at J, with 4 bases between the two ends. The CDR3 is made up of 11 amino acids. The CDR3 here is CAISESGEQYF. DNA for the CDR3: TGTGCCATCAGTGAGTCGGGGGAGCAGTACTTC.

This clonotype occurred many times. This chain uses TRBV9 with TRBJ2-7, with D perhaps matching TRBD1 or TRBD2 (7 bases each). Germline CDR1 and CDR2: SGDLS and YYNGEE. V shed 2 bases and J shed 2 bases, with 14 bases lying between them. This CDR3 has 15 residues. CDR3 loop: CASSVGGGGPYEQYF. The CDR3 DNA reads TGTGCCAGCAGCGTGGGGGGAGGGGGCCCCTACGAGCAGTACTTC.

This clonotype was seen many times. The V gene is TRBV18, the J gene TRBJ1-5; no definite D call. Germline CDR1 is KGHSH and CDR2 is LQKENI. Between the trimmed V and J ends, which lost 5 bases and 6 bases, there was a span of 20 bases. The CDR3 has 16 residues. The CDR3 DNA is TGTGCCAGCTCATCATCCGGGCCGCAGGTCGGTCAGCCCCAGCATTTT. This codes for CASSSSGPQVGQPQHF.

This clonotype appeared many times. The J gene is TRBJ2-1, the V gene TRBV24-1; TRBD2 might be the D (6 bases). The V and J ends lost 0 bases and 8 bases respectively, with 13 bases between them. CDR3 length: 15 amino acids. Germline V CDR1 and CDR2: KGHDR, SFDVKD. The CDR3 reads CATSDLVKGGDEQFF. The CDR3 DNA sequence: TGTGCCACCAGTGATTTGGTGAAGGGAGGAGATGAGCAGTTCTTC.

This chain links TRBV6-5 with TRBJ2-1; no firm D call. Trimming cost V 5 bases and J 0 bases, with 14 bases left between them. Germline V gene sequence: CDR1 MNHEY, CDR2 SVGAGI. The CDR3 is made up of 16 amino acids. The CDR3: CASSTGEASSYNEQFF. CDR3 nucleotides: TGTGCCAGCAGTACCGGTGAAGCGAGCTCCTACAATGAGCAGTTCTTC.

The sample holds many counts of this clonotype. Here the CDR3 DNA reads TGTGCCAGCAGCCAGGGACGGAACACCGGGGAGCTGTTTTTT. This codes for CASSQGRNTGELFF. The chain recombines TRBV11-3 with TRBJ2-2; either TRBD1 or TRBD2 may supply D (5 bases each). V dropped 5 bases and J dropped 1 base, with 8 bases sitting between them. CDR1 is SGHNT, CDR2 YENEEA, per germline. The CDR3 contains 14 residues.

The CDR3 sequence is CASRADKKYEQYF. CDR3 bases: TGTGCCAGCAGGGCGGACAAGAAATACGAGCAGTACTTC. The genes are TRBV25-1 and TRBJ2-7, with a possible D match to TRBD1 (5 bases). CDR1 MGHDK and CDR2 SYGVNS come from the germline V gene. V gave up 6 bases and J gave up 4 bases, with 13 bases separating them. The CDR3 is 13 residues long.

This clonotype came up many times. The CDR3 bases are TGTGCCAGCAGGGCTCCGGGACAGGGAAGCAATCAGCCCCAGCATTTT. Encoded protein: CASRAPGQGSNQPQHF. The chain recombines TRBV6-2 or TRBV6-3 with TRBJ1-5; 9 positions agree with TRBD1. Looked up from germline, CDR1 is MNHEY and CDR2 is SVGEGT. CDR3 length equals 16 residues. J gave up 1 base and V 6 bases, and 7 bases lay outside the gene matches.

This clonotype was picked up many times. In DNA form, the CDR3 reads TGTGCCACCGGTTCGGCTGGAAACACCATATATTTT. Translating gives CATGSAGNTIYF. The rearrangement joins TRBV6-5 to TRBJ1-3, with no clear D. Trimming removed 10 bases from V and 2 bases from J, with 9 bases in between. Germline CDR1 MNHEY, CDR2 SVGAGI. The CDR3 runs to 12 residues.

This clonotype was seen at least ten times. The chain joins TRBV28 to TRBJ2-1, with D hard to call. The CDR3 has 14 amino acids. CDR1 is MDHEN and CDR2 is SYDVKM in the germline V gene. Trimming pared 5 bases from V and 0 bases from J, leaving 8 bases between. This CDR3 reads CASSMQSSYNEQFF. The CDR3 coding sequence is TGTGCCAGCAGTATGCAGAGCTCCTACAATGAGCAGTTCTTC.

At least ten counts were recorded for this clonotype. The chain is built from TRBV6-2 or TRBV6-3 and TRBJ1-1, with no clear D. Between the trimmed V and J ends, which lost 0 bases and 1 base, there was a span of 6 bases. The CDR3 has 14 amino acids. Germline-derived CDR1 and CDR2 are MNHEY and SVGEGT. The CDR3 DNA is TGTGCCAGCAGTTACTCCACGTGGAACACTGAAGCTTTCTTT. Amino acid sequence: CASSYSTWNTEAFF.

This clonotype was detected many times. The chain is built from TRBV6-6 and TRBJ2-7; a weak D match, TRBD1 (5 bases). The CDR3 totals 15 residues. V gave up 7 bases and J gave up 5 bases, with 21 bases separating them. Germline V CDR1 and CDR2: MNHNY, SVGAGI (reference sequence). CDR3 residues: CASINRLDNLHEQYF. For the CDR3, the DNA is TGTGCCAGCATCAACAGGTTGGACAATTTACACGAGCAGTACTTC.

This clonotype showed up many times. V and J are TRBV5-1 and TRBJ1-2, with 8 positions matching TRBD1. The CDR3 contains 14 residues. Germline CDR1 and CDR2: SGHRS and YFSETQ. With 0 bases clipped from V and 8 bases from J, the junction kept 6 bases outside the gene matches. The CDR3 sequence is CASSLAGTGGGYTF. The DNA of the CDR3 is TGCGCCAGCAGCTTGGCGGGAACAGGGGGAGGCTACACCTTC.

In its sample, this clonotype was seen many times. The chain employs TRBV10-3 and TRBJ2-3, with D uncertain. Trimming pared 0 bases from V and 6 bases from J, leaving 4 bases between. Germline assignment: CDR1 ENHRY and CDR2 SYGVKD. The CDR3 has 12 residues. CDR3 DNA sequence: TGTGCCATCAGTGAGTCAAGGGATACGCAGTATTTT. Protein: CAISESRDTQYF.

This clonotype was found many times. The CDR3: CASSAQLAGAYEQYF. In nucleotides, the CDR3 is TGTGCCAGCAGCGCTCAACTAGCGGGCGCCTACGAGCAGTACTTC. This chain connects TRBV7-2 to TRBJ2-7; 9 bases line up with TRBD2. The CDR3 is made up of 15 amino acids. CDR1 and CDR2 from the germline V gene are SGHTA and FQGNSA. V shed 5 bases, J shed 2 bases, and the junction held 7 bases outside the gene matches.

This clonotype was detected many times. The rearrangement joins TRBV2 to TRBJ2-2; D unclear. This CDR3 region has 17 residues. Per the germline V gene, CDR1 is SNHLY and CDR2 is FYNNEI. V lost 4 bases and J lost 1, with 16 bases in between. This CDR3 is CASSVVPVPLNTGELFF. CDR3 nucleotides: TGTGCCAGCAGTGTCGTCCCAGTACCGTTGAACACCGGGGAGCTGTTTTTT.